Detailed here is one T cell receptor (beta chain). Its antigen is as yet unknown. Total RNA was extracted at no less than 6 micrograms per sample. It was with a sample-barcoded 5' primer and a J-beta primer mix that a second PCR of roughly 7 to 12 cycles was run. Each of the cDNA molecules was tagged by a template-switch adaptor with 12 random nucleotides. MiXCR, run by TCRdb on the 5' RACE reads, gives a single entry per CDR3 protein. The sample has roughly 640,000 distinct CDR3 sequences, less than 35% seen once. These data are taken from a study of blood T cells in healthy people across ages. The ends lost 2 bases at V and 9 bases at J; junction bases unmatched: 5. This CDR3 has 14 amino acids. Germline-derived CDR1 and CDR2 are SGHTA and FQGNSA. Overall study results and limits: A greater number of naive CD4+ cells and higher diversity distinguished long-lived donors from aged donors.

The rearrangement joins TRBV7-2 to TRBJ2-3; 10 bases are shared with TRBD2. Sequenced input: blood. The sequence came from a woman of 80 years or more in good health. CDR3 region: CASSLPSAGGTQYF. The CDR3 bases are TGTGCCAGCAGCTTACCTTCAGCGGGGGGGACGCAGTATTTT.